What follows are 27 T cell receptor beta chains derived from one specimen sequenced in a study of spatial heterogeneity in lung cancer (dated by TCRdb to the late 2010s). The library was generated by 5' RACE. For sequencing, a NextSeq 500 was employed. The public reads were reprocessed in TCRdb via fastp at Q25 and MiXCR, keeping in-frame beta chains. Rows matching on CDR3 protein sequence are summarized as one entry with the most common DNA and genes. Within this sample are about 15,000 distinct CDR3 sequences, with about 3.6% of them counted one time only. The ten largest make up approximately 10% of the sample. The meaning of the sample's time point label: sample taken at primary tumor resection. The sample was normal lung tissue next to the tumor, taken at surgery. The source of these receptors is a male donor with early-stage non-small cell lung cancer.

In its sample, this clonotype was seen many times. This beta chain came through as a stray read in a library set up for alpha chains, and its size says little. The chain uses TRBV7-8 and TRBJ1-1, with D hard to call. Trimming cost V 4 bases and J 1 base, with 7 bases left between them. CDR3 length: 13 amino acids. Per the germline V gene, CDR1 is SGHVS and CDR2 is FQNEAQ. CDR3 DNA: TGTGCCAGCAGCTGGGAACGGAACACTGAAGCTTTCTTT. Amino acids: CASSWERNTEAFF.

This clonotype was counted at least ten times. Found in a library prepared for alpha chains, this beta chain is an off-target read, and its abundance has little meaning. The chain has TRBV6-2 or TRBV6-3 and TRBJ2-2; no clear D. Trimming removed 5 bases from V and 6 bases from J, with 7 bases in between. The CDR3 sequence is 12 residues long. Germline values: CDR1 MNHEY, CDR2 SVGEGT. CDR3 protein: CASSTTPGELFF. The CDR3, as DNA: TGTGCCAGCAGTACTACCCCCGGGGAGCTGTTTTTT.

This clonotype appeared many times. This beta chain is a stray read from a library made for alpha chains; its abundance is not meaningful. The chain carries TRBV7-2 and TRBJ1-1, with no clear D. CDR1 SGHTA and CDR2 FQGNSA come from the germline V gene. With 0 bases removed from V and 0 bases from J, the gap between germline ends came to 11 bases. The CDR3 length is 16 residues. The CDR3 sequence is CASSLAGFRLNTEAFF. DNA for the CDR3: TGTGCCAGCAGCTTAGCGGGGTTTAGGCTGAACACTGAAGCTTTCTTT. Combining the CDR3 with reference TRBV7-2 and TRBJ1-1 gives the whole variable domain GAGVSQSPSNKVTEKGKDVELRCDPISGHTALYWYRQSLGQGLEFLIYFQGNSAPDKSGLPSDRFSAERTGGSVSTLTIQRTQQEDSAVYLCASSLAGFRLNTEAFFGQGTRLTVV.

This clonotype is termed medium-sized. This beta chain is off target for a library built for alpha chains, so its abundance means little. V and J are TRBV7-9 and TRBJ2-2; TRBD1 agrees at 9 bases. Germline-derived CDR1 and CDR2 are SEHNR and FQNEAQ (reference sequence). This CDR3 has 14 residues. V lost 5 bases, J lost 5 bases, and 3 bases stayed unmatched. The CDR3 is CASSRDRDTGELFF. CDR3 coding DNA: TGTGCCAGCAGCCGGGACAGGGATACCGGGGAGCTGTTTTTT.

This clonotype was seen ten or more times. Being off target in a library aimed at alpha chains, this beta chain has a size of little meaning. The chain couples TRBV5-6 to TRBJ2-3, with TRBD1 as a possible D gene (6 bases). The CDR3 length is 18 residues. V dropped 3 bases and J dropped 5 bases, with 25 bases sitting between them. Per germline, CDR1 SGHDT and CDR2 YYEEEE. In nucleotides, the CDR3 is TGTGCCAGCAGCTCGACTGGGACAAAGCAGGGGAGTGGAGATACGCAGTATTTT. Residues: CASSSTGTKQGSGDTQYF.

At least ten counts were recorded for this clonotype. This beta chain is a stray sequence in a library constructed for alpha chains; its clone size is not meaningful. The CDR3 is CSASQVGGFETQYF. CDR3 in DNA: TGCAGTGCAAGTCAGGTTGGGGGCTTCGAGACCCAGTACTTC. The chain joins TRBV20-1 to TRBJ2-5, with D possibly TRBD1 on 6 matching bases. CDR3 length: 14 amino acids. V was trimmed by 6 bases and J by 5 bases, leaving 19 bases between them. In germline, CDR1 is DFQATT, CDR2 SNEGSKA (reference sequence).

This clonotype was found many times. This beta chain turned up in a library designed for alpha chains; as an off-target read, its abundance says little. CDR3 DNA: TGTGCCAGCCTTCCGGCGGGCGGCTCCTACGAGCAGTACTTC. This codes for CASLPAGGSYEQYF. The V gene is TRBV12-3 or TRBV12-4, the J gene TRBJ2-7, with a tentative D call TRBD2 (5 bases). V shed 8 bases and J shed 0 bases, with 14 bases lying between them. The CDR3 totals 14 residues.

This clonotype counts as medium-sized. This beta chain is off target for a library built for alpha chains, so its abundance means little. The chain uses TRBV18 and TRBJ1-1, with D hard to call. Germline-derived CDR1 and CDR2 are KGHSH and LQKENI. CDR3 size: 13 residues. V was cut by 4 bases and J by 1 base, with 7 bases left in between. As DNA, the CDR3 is TGTGCCAGCTCACTGCAGGAGAACACTGAAGCTTTCTTT. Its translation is CASSLQENTEAFF.

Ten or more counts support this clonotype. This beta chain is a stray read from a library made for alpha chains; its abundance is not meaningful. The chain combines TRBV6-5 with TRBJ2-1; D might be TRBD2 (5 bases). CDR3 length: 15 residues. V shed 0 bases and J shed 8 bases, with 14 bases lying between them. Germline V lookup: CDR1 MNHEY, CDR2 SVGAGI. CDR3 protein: CASSYSGGLADEQFF. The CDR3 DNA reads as TGTGCCAGCAGTTACTCTGGTGGGCTAGCTGATGAGCAGTTCTTC.

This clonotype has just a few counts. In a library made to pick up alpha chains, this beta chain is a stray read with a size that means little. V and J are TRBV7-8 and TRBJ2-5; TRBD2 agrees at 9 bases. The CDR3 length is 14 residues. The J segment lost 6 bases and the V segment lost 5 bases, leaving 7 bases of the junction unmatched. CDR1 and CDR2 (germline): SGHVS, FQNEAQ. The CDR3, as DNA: TGTGCCAGCAGCGACATAGCGGGGGCCAAGACCCAGTACTTC. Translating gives CASSDIAGAKTQYF. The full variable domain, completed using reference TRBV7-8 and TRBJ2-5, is GAGVSQSPRYKVAKRGQDVALRCDPISGHVSLFWYQQALGQGPEFLTYFQNEAQLDKSGLPSDRFFAERPEGSVSTLKIQRTQQEDSAVYLCASSDIAGAKTQYFGPGTRLLVL.

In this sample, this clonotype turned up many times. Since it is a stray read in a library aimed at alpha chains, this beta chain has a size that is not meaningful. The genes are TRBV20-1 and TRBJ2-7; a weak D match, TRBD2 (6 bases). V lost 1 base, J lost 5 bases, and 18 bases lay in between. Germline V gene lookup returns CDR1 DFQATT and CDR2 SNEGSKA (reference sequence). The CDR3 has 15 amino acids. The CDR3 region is CSARVISGILNEQYF. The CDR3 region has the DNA TGCAGTGCTAGAGTCATTAGCGGTATATTAAACGAGCAGTACTTC.

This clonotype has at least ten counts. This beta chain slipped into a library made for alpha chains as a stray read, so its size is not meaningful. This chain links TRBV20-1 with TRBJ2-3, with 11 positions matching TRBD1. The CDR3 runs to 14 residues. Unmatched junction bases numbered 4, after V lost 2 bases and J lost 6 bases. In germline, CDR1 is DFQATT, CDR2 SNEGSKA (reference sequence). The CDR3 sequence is CSARRTGGGDTQYF. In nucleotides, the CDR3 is TGCAGTGCTAGAAGGACAGGGGGCGGGGATACGCAGTATTTT.

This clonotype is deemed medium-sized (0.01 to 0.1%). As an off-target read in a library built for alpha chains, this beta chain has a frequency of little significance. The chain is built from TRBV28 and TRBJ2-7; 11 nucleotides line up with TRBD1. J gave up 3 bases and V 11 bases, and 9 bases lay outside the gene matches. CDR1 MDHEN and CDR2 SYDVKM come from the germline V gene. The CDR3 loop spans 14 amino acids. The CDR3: CASQGTGGRYEQYF. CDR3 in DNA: TGTGCCTCACAAGGGACAGGGGGGCGCTACGAGCAGTACTTC. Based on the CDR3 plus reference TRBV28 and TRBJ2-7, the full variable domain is DVKVTQSSRYLVKRTGEKVFLECVQDMDHENMFWYRQDPGLGLRLIYFSYDVKMKEKGDIPEGYSVSREKKERFSLILESASTNQTSMYLCASQGTGGRYEQYFGPGTRLTVT.

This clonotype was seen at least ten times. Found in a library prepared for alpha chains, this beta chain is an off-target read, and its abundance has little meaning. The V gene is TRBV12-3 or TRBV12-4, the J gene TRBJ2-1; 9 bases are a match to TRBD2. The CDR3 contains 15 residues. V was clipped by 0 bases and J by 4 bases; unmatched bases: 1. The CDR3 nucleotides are TGTGCCAGCAGTTTAGCTAGCGGGAGTTACAATGAGCAGTTCTTC. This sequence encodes CASSLASGSYNEQFF.

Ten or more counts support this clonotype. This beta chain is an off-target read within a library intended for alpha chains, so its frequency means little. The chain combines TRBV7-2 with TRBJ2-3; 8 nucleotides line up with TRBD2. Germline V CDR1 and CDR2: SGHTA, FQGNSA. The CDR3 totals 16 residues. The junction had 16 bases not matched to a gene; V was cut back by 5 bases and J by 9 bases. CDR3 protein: CASSRGIAGPSDTQYF. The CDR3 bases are TGTGCCAGCAGCCGAGGGATAGCGGGACCGAGCGACACGCAGTATTTT.

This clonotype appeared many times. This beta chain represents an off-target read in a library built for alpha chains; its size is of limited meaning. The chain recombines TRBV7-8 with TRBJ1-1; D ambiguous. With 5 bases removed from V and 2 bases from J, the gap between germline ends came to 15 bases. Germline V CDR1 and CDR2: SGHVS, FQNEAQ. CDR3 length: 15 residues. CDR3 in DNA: TGTGCCAGCAGCCCGCGGACTGGAATAAACACTGAAGCTTTCTTT. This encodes CASSPRTGINTEAFF.

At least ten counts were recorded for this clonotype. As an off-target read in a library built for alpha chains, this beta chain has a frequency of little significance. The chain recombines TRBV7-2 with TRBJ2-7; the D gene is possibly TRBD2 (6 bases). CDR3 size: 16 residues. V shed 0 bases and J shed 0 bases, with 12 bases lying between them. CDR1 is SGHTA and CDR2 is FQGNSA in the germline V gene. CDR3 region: CASSLAASVSSYEQYF. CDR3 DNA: TGTGCCAGCAGCTTAGCGGCTAGCGTTAGCTCCTACGAGCAGTACTTC.

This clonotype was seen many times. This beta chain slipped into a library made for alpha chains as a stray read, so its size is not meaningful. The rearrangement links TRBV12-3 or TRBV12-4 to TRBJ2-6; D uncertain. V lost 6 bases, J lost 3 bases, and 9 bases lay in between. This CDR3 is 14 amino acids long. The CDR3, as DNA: TGTGCCAGCAGCCGGATGGATGGGGCCAACGTCCTGACTTTC. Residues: CASSRMDGANVLTF.

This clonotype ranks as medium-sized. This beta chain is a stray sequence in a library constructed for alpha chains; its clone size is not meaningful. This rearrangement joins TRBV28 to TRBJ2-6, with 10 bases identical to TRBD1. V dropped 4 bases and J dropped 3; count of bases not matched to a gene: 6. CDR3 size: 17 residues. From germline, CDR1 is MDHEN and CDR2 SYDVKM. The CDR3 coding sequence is TGTGCCAGCAGTTCGGGACAGGGGAAGGTTGGGGCCAACGTCCTGACTTTC. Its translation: CASSSGQGKVGANVLTF. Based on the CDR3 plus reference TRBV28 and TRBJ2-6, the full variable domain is DVKVTQSSRYLVKRTGEKVFLECVQDMDHENMFWYRQDPGLGLRLIYFSYDVKMKEKGDIPEGYSVSREKKERFSLILESASTNQTSMYLCASSSGQGKVGANVLTFGAGSRLTVL.

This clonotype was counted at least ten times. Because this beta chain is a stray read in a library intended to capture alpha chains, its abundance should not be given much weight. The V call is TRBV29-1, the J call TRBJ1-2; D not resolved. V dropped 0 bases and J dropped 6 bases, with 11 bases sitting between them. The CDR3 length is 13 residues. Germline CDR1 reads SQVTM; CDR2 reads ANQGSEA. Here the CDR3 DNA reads TGCAGCGTTGAAGATCAATTAACCCATGGCTACACCTTC. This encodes CSVEDQLTHGYTF.

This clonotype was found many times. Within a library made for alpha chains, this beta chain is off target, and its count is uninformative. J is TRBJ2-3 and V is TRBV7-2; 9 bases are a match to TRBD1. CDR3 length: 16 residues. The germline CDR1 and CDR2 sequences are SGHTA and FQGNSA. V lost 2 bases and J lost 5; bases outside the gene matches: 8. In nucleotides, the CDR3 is TGTGCCAGCAGCTTAACACAGGGGGCTACGTTAGATACGCAGTATTTT. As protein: CASSLTQGATLDTQYF.

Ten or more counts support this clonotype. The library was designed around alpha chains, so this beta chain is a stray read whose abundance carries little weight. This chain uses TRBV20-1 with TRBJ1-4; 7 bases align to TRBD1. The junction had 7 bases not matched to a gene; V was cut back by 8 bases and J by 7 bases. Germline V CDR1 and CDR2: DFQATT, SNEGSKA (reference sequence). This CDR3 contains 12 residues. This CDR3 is CSTRQGAEKLFF. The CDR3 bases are TGCAGTACGAGACAGGGCGCTGAAAAACTGTTTTTT.

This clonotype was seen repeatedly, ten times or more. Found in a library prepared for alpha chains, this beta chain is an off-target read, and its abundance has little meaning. The CDR3 loop is CASRPASPDEQFF. The CDR3 nucleotides read TGTGCCAGCCGCCCTGCCAGCCCGGATGAGCAGTTCTTC. The genes are TRBV6-6 and TRBJ2-1; D uncertain. The CDR3 runs to 13 residues. From germline, CDR1 is MNHNY and CDR2 SVGAGI (reference sequence). V was clipped by 8 bases and J by 8 bases, with 16 bases between them.

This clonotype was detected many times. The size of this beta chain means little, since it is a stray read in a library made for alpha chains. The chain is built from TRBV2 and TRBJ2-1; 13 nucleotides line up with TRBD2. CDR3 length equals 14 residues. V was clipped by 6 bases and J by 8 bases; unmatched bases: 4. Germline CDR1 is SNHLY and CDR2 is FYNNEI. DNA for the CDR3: TGTGCCAGCAGCGGACTAGCGGGAGTCCATGAGCAGTTCTTC. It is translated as CASSGLAGVHEQFF.

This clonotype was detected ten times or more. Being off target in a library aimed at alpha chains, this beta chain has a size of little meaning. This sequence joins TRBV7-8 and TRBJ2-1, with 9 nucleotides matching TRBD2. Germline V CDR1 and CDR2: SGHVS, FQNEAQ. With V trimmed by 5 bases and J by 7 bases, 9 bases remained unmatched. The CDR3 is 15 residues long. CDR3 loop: CASSLDLAGLNEQFF. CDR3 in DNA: TGTGCCAGCAGCCTAGATCTAGCGGGATTAAATGAGCAGTTCTTC.

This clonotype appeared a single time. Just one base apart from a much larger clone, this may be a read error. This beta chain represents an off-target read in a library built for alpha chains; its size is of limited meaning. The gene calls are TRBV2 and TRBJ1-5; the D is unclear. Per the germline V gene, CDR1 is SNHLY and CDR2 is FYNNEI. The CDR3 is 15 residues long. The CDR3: CASSAAIASNQPQDF. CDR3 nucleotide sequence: TGTGCCAGCAGTGCGGCAATAGCTTCCAATCAGCCCCAGGATTTT.

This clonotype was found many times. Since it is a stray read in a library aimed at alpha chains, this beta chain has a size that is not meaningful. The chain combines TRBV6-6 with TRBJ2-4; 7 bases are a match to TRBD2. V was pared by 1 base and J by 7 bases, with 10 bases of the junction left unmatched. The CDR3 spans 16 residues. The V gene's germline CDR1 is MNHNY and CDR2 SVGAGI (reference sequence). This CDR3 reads CASSYFSGPPENIQYF. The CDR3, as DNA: TGTGCCAGCAGTTACTTTAGCGGGCCCCCGGAGAACATTCAGTACTTC.